Listed here are 21 T cell receptor beta chains from one sample, sequenced in a study of OX40 agonist ivuxolimab in advanced cancers. Profiling relied on immunoSEQ multiplex PCR, and the TCRdb table lists in-frame clones only, not all of them. Of around 70,000 clones listed, 75% to 90% are singletons. The specimen comprised CD4+ or CD8+ T cells sorted from blood, sampled in a trial of the OX40 agonist ivuxolimab. Every receptor here comes from an adult with an advanced solid tumor such as melanoma, head and neck, liver or kidney cancer.

The chain is built from TRBV6-5 and TRBJ1-2; a weak D match, TRBD1 (5 bases). Germline CDR1 MNHEY, CDR2 SVGAGI. V dropped 2 bases and J dropped 0 bases, with 13 bases sitting between them. This CDR3 spans 16 amino acids. The CDR3 DNA is TGTGCCAGCAGTTACGCAGGGAGCGGAGCTAACTATGGCTACACCTTC. It translates to CASSYAGSGANYGYTF.

The J gene is TRBJ2-5, the V gene TRBV5-1; 10 bases are a match to TRBD2. V dropped 0 bases and J dropped 5; count of bases not matched to a gene: 16. Germline CDR1 reads SGHRS; CDR2 reads YFSETQ. The CDR3 consists of 19 residues. CDR3 residues: CASSLGVSSASGSGETQYF. DNA of the CDR3: TGCGCCAGCAGCTTGGGGGTATCTTCGGCTAGCGGGAGTGGTGAGACCCAGTACTTC.

The table lists this clone with a few counts. The chain carries TRBV19 and TRBJ2-1, with 8 bases aligning to TRBD2. V lost 3 bases and J lost 4; bases outside the gene matches: 8. This CDR3 contains 16 residues. CDR1 LNHDA and CDR2 SQIVND come from the germline V gene (reference sequence). CDR3 in DNA: TGTGCCAGTAGTATGAGGCTCGGGAGGGGTTACAATGAGCAGTTCTTC. Its translation is CASSMRLGRGYNEQFF. Full variable domain (remainder filled in from reference TRBV19 and TRBJ2-1): DGGITQSPKYLFRKEGQNVTLSCEQNLNHDAMYWYRQDPGQGLRLIYYSQIVNDFQKGDIAEGYSVSREKKESFPLTVTSAQKNPTAFYLCASSMRLGRGYNEQFFGPGTRLTVL.

This chain joins TRBV28 and TRBJ2-7; TRBD1 matches 7 bases. Per the germline V gene, CDR1 is MDHEN and CDR2 is SYDVKM. V shed 5 bases and J 3 bases; nucleotides not matched to a gene: 10. CDR3 length equals 15 residues. For the CDR3, the DNA is TGTGCCAGCAGTACGCCACCGGGACAGCTCTACGAGCAGTACTTC. Its protein product is CASSTPPGQLYEQYF.

This chain links TRBV16 with TRBJ2-7; D is undetermined. CDR1 KGHSY and CDR2 FQNENV come from the germline V gene. CDR3 length: 14 residues. V was cut by 1 base and J by 6 bases, with 13 bases left in between. The CDR3 sequence is CASSQFVSPSEQYF. As DNA, the CDR3 is TGTGCCAGCAGCCAATTCGTGTCCCCAAGCGAGCAGTACTTC.

The rearrangement uses TRBV6-6 and TRBJ2-7; 9 bases match TRBD2. J was trimmed by 6 bases and V by 2 bases; bases with no gene match: 8. This CDR3 region has 15 residues. The germline V gene encodes CDR1 MNHNY and CDR2 SVGAGI (reference sequence). The CDR3 protein is CASSYVLAGRGEQYF. Here the CDR3 DNA reads TGTGCCAGCAGTTACGTCCTAGCGGGAAGGGGCGAGCAGTACTTC.

DNA for the CDR3: TGTGCCAGCAGTTACGTTAGCGGGAATCCCTACGAGCAGTACTTC. The encoded protein is CASSYVSGNPYEQYF. The rearrangement uses TRBV6-5 and TRBJ2-7; TRBD2 agrees at 8 bases. The germline V gene encodes CDR1 MNHEY and CDR2 SVGAGI. The CDR3 consists of 15 residues. The V gene end was trimmed by 2 bases and the J gene end by 2 bases; junction bases not matched to a gene: 5.

The rearrangement joins TRBV5-4 to TRBJ2-1; possible D gene TRBD2, 6 bases. The V end was cut by 0 bases, the J end by 0 bases, with 7 bases between. CDR3 length: 15 amino acids. Germline CDR1 reads SGHNT; CDR2 reads YYREEE (reference sequence). The CDR3 DNA is TGTGCCAGCAGCTTGGAGCGGGTCTCCTACAATGAGCAGTTCTTC. Its translation: CASSLERVSYNEQFF. The complete variable domain, with remaining parts taken from reference TRBV5-4 and TRBJ2-1, reads ETGVTQSPTHLIKTRGQQVTLRCSSQSGHNTVSWYQQALGQGPQFIFQYYREEENGRGNFPPRFSGLQFPNYSSELNVNALELDDSALYLCASSLERVSYNEQFFGPGTRLTVL.

The CDR3: CASSLVSRGETQYF. DNA for the CDR3: TGTGCCAGCAGCTTAGTGTCCCGCGGGGAGACCCAGTACTTC. This rearrangement joins TRBV7-2 to TRBJ2-5; D is possibly TRBD2 (5 bases). Trimming took off 1 base at V and 5 bases at J, with 11 bases between the two ends. This CDR3 is built from 14 residues. Germline CDR1 reads SGHTA; CDR2 reads FQGNSA. Variable domain in full (rest from reference TRBV7-2 and TRBJ2-5): GAGVSQSPSNKVTEKGKDVELRCDPISGHTALYWYRQSLGQGLEFLIYFQGNSAPDKSGLPSDRFSAERTGGSVSTLTIQRTQQEDSAVYLCASSLVSRGETQYFGPGTRLLVL.

The rearrangement uses TRBV7-2 and TRBJ2-3, with D possibly matching TRBD2 (6 bases). The CDR3 is 16 residues long. Germline values: CDR1 SGHTA, CDR2 FQGNSA. Trimming removed 5 bases at V and 0 bases at J, with 15 bases between. CDR3 amino acids: CASSLTSAGSTDTQYF. CDR3 coding DNA: TGTGCCAGCAGCCTCACGTCGGCGGGGAGCACAGATACGCAGTATTTT.

The rearrangement links TRBV9 to TRBJ2-1, with 9 bases aligning to TRBD1. Germline V gene sequence: CDR1 SGDLS, CDR2 YYNGEE. Trimming removed 0 bases from V and 4 bases from J; junction bases left unmatched: 17. This CDR3 has 20 amino acids. The CDR3, as DNA: TGTGCCAGCAGCGTAGCGTCCCGAGACAGGGGGTCTCTAACGTACAATGAGCAGTTCTTC. Amino acids: CASSVASRDRGSLTYNEQFF.

V is TRBV5-1 and J is TRBJ2-3; the match to TRBD1 covers 8 bases. Per germline, CDR1 SGHRS and CDR2 YFSETQ. V lost 4 bases to trimming and J lost 4 bases; unmatched junction nucleotides: 14. The CDR3 is made up of 17 amino acids. The CDR3 DNA reads as TGCGCCAGCAGCCTGCCGAATTCGGACAGGGCCGCAGATACGCAGTATTTT. Translated, it gives CASSLPNSDRAADTQYF.

J is TRBJ2-2 and V is TRBV5-1; 13 bases align to TRBD2. The CDR3 consists of 16 residues. Germline V gene lookup returns CDR1 SGHRS and CDR2 YFSETQ. V lost 3 bases, J lost 5 bases, and 4 bases stayed unmatched. The CDR3 coding sequence is TGCGCCAGCAGCTCCATACTAGCGGGAGGGACCGGGGAGCTGTTTTTT. It translates to CASSSILAGGTGELFF.

This clone occurred a few times. This sequence joins TRBV5-1 and TRBJ2-7; 7 positions agree with TRBD1. The V gene's germline CDR1 is SGHRS and CDR2 YFSETQ. The CDR3 has 14 amino acids. V lost 0 bases and J lost 2; bases outside the gene matches: 2. CDR3 sequence (DNA): TGCGCCAGCAGCTTGGAAGGGGGCCCCTACGAGCAGTACTTC. Encoded protein: CASSLEGGPYEQYF.

This chain uses TRBV7-9 with TRBJ2-2; 10 bases are a match to TRBD1. Germline V gene data show CDR1 as SEHNR and CDR2 as FQNEAQ (reference sequence). This CDR3 is 16 amino acids long. The V and J ends lost 4 bases and 8 bases, in that order; junction bases with no gene match: 10. CDR3 loop: CASSSIPGQGRGELFF. The CDR3 region has the DNA TGTGCCAGCAGCTCGATTCCGGGACAGGGGCGTGGGGAGCTGTTTTTT.

The count of this clone is one. The chain joins TRBV9 to TRBJ2-7; a weak D match, TRBD2 (7 bases). Germline V CDR1 and CDR2: SGDLS, YYNGEE. The CDR3 loop spans 15 amino acids. The V end was cut by 2 bases, the J end by 4 bases, with 16 bases between. DNA for the CDR3: TGTGCCAGCAGCGTGGGGGGGCTTGAGCCGTACGAGCAGTACTTC. Amino acid sequence: CASSVGGLEPYEQYF. Based on the CDR3 plus reference TRBV9 and TRBJ2-7, the full variable domain is DSGVTQTPKHLITATGQRVTLRCSPRSGDLSVYWYQQSLDQGLQFLIQYYNGEERAKGNILERFSAQQFPDLHSELNLSSLELGDSALYFCASSVGGLEPYEQYFGPGTRLTVT.

The chain joins TRBV7-2 to TRBJ1-2; perhaps TRBD1 as D (5 bases). Trimming pared 5 bases from V and 2 bases from J, leaving 15 bases between. Germline-derived CDR1 and CDR2 are SGHTA and FQGNSA. The CDR3 totals 15 residues. This CDR3 reads CASSTSGTENYGYTF. The CDR3 region has the DNA TGTGCCAGCAGCACCTCCGGGACGGAAAACTATGGCTACACCTTC.

The gene calls are TRBV21-1 and TRBJ2-1; the D call of TRBD2 is as the table states it, not checked on the DNA. TRBV21-1 is marked as a pseudogene. The CDR3 is made up of 16 amino acids. The CDR3 here is CASSKGETRVGHEQFF. CDR3 DNA: TGTGCCAGCAGCAAAGGTGAGACTAGGGTAGGGCATGAGCAGTTCTTC.

V gene TRBV27 combines with J gene TRBJ2-7; 11 bases fit TRBD1. Trimming at V came to 6 bases and at J to 7 bases, leaving 11 bases not matched to a gene. Germline V CDR1 and CDR2: MNHEY, SMNVEV (reference sequence). This CDR3 is 15 amino acids long. As DNA, the CDR3 is TGTGCCAGCAGAAGGACAGGGGGCTCGGGAGAAGAGCAGTACTTC. It encodes CASRRTGGSGEEQYF.

V is TRBV7-2 and J is TRBJ2-3, with 7 bases lining up with TRBD2. The germline V gene has CDR1 SGHTA and CDR2 FQGNSA. This CDR3 has 15 amino acids. Trimming cost V 1 base and J 7 bases; bases outside gene matches: 8. The CDR3 DNA is TGTGCCAGCAGCTTAGTGGGAGGGCCAGGAAATACGCAGTATTTT. Amino acid sequence: CASSLVGGPGNTQYF. The full variable domain, with the rest looked up from reference TRBV7-2 and TRBJ2-3, is GAGVSQSPSNKVTEKGKDVELRCDPISGHTALYWYRQSLGQGLEFLIYFQGNSAPDKSGLPSDRFSAERTGGSVSTLTIQRTQQEDSAVYLCASSLVGGPGNTQYFGPGTRLTVL.

The chain links TRBV7-2 to TRBJ2-1, with 7 bases lining up with TRBD2. J was trimmed by 5 bases and V by 3 bases; bases with no gene match: 7. This CDR3 has 15 residues. Looked up from germline, CDR1 is SGHTA and CDR2 is FQGNSA. The CDR3 DNA sequence: TGTGCCAGCAGCTTCCAAGCGGGAATCCACAATGAGCAGTTCTTC. Its translation: CASSFQAGIHNEQFF. Together with reference TRBV7-2 and TRBJ2-1, the CDR3 gives the full variable domain: GAGVSQSPSNKVTEKGKDVELRCDPISGHTALYWYRQSLGQGLEFLIYFQGNSAPDKSGLPSDRFSAERTGGSVSTLTIQRTQQEDSAVYLCASSFQAGIHNEQFFGPGTRLTVL.